This T cell receptor beta chain comes out of a study of T cell responses to AZD1222 COVID-19 vaccine. Whole-study findings and limits: Females made up more of the donors, who were largely white British, and clonal diversity may have come out too low. Regions 160-218 and 743-854 dominated among vaccine-associated CD4 TCRs spanning spike. After two AZD1222 doses, spike-specific TCR breadth and depth rose versus day 0.

As for this clone: Its specificity is unknown.

Using immunoSEQ multiplex PCR, the repertoire was profiled, and TCRdb retains in-frame clones only, with some absent. Here the sample spans 95,000 to 100,000 clones, 90% being singletons. Germline V CDR1 and CDR2: LGHNA, YNFKEQ. CDR3 length equals 19 residues. Trimming removed 0 bases at V and 0 bases at J, with 17 bases between. This chain uses TRBV4-2 with TRBJ2-2; D unresolved. The sample here was peripheral blood, taken on day 0 of AZD1222 vaccination. The source of this sequence is an adult in good health. CDR3 DNA: TGTGCCAGCAGCCAAGATCTCTGGTCCGAGACACCGAACACCGGGGAGCTGTTTTTT. It specifies CASSQDLWSETPNTGELFF.